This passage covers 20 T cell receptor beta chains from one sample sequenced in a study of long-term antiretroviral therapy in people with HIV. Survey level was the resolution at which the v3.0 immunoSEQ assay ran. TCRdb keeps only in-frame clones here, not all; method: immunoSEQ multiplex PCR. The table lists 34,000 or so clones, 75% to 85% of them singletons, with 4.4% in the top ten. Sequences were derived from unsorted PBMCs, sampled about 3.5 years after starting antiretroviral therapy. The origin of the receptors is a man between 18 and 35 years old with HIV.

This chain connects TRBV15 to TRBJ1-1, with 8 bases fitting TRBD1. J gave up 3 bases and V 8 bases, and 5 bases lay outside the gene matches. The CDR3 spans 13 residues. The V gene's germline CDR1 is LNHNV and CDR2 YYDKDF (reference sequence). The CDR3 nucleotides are TGTGCCACCTGGACAGGGCTGGACACTGAAGCTTTCTTT. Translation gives CATWTGLDTEAFF.

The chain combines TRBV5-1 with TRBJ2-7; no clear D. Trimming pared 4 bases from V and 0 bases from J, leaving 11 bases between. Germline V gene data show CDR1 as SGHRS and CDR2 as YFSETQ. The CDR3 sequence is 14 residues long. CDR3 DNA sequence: TGCGCCAGCAGCATACAGAGAAGCTCCTACGAGCAGTACTTC. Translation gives CASSIQRSSYEQYF.

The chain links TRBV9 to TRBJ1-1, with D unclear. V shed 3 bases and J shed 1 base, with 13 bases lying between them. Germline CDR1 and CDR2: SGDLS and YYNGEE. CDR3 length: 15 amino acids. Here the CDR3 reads CASSARPTQNTEAFF. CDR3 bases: TGTGCCAGCAGCGCCCGTCCAACACAGAACACTGAAGCTTTCTTT.

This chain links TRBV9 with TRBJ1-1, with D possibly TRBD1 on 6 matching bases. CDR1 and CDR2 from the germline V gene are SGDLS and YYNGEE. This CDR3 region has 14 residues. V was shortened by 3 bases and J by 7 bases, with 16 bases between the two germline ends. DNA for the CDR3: TGTGCCAGCAGCGCAGGGGACGGGTATATTGAAGCTTTCTTT. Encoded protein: CASSAGDGYIEAFF.

CDR3: CASSFPSGPYQETQYF. The CDR3 DNA reads TGTGCCAGCAGCTTCCCTAGCGGGCCGTACCAAGAGACCCAGTACTTC. The chain is built from TRBV7-8 and TRBJ2-5, with 8 bases aligning to TRBD2. This CDR3 is built from 16 residues. Germline CDR1 is SGHVS and CDR2 is FQNEAQ. The ends lost 3 bases at V and 0 bases at J; junction bases unmatched: 6.

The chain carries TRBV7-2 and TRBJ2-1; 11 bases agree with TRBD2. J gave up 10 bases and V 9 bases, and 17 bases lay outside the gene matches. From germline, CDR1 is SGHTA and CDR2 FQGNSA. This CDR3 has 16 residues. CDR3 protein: CASGTSGYPQLGEQFF. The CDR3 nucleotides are TGTGCCAGTGGGACTAGCGGATACCCCCAATTGGGAGAGCAGTTCTTC.

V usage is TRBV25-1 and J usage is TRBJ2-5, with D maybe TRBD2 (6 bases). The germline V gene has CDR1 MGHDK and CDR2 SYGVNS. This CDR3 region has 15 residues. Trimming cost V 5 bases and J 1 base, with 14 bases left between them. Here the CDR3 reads CASSPRAGIQETQYF. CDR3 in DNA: TGTGCCAGCAGTCCCCGGGCGGGGATCCAAGAGACCCAGTACTTC.

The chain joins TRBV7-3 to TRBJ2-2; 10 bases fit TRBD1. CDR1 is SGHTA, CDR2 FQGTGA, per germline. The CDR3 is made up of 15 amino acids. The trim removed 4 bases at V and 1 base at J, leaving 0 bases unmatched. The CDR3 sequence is CASSWTGGNTGELFF. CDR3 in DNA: TGTGCCAGCAGCTGGACAGGGGGGAACACCGGGGAGCTGTTTTTT.

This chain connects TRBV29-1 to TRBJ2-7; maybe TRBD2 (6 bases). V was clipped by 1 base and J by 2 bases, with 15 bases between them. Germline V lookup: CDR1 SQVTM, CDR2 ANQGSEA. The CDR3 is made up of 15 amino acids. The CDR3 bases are TGCAGCGTTGAAGCGTGGGGGGACCCGACCTACGAGCAGTACTTC. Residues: CSVEAWGDPTYEQYF.

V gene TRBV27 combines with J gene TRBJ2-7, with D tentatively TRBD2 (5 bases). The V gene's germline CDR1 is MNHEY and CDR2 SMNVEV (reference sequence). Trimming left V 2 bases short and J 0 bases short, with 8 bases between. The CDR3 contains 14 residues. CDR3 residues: CASSLQAGSYEQYF. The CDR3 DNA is TGTGCCAGCAGTTTACAGGCGGGCTCCTACGAGCAGTACTTC.

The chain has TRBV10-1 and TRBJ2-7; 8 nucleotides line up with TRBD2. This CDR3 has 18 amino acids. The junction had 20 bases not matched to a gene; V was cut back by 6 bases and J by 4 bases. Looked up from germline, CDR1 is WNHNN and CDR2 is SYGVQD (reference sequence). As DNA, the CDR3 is TGCGCCAGCAGAATTTCCCGTGTAGGGACTAGGACCGCATACGAGCAGTACTTC. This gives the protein CASRISRVGTRTAYEQYF.

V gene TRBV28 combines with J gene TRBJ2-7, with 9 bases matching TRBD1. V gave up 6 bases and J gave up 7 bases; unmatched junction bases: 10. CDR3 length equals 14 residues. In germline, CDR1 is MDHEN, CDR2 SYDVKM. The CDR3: CASRSKQGAREQYF. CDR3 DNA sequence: TGTGCCAGCAGGTCAAAACAGGGGGCGCGGGAGCAGTACTTC.

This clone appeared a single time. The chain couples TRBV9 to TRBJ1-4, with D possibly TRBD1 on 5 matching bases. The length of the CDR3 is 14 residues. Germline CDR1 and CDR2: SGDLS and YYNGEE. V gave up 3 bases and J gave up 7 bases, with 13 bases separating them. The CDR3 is CASSARLGAEKLFF. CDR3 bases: TGTGCCAGCAGCGCCAGACTAGGGGCTGAAAAACTGTTTTTT.

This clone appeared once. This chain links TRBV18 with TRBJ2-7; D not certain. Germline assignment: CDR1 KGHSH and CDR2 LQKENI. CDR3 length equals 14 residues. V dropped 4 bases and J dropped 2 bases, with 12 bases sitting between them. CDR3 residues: CASSQSKLPYEQYF. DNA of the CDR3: TGTGCCAGCTCACAGAGTAAGCTACCCTACGAGCAGTACTTC.

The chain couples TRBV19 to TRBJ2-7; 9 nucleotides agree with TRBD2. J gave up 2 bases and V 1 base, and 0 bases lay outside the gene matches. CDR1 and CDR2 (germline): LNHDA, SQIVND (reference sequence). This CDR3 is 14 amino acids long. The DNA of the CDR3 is TGTGCCAGTAGTATAGGCGGGAGGGCCTACGAGCAGTACTTC. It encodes CASSIGGRAYEQYF.

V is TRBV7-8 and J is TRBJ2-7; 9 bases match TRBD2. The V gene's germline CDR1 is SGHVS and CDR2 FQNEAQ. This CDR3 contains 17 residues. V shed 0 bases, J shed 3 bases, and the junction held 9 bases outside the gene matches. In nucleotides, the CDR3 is TGTGCCAGCAGCTTAGCAGGTTCGCGGGAGGGCCTCTACGAGCAGTACTTC. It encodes CASSLAGSREGLYEQYF. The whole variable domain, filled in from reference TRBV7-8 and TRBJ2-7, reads GAGVSQSPRYKVAKRGQDVALRCDPISGHVSLFWYQQALGQGPEFLTYFQNEAQLDKSGLPSDRFFAERPEGSVSTLKIQRTQQEDSAVYLCASSLAGSREGLYEQYFGPGTRLTVT.

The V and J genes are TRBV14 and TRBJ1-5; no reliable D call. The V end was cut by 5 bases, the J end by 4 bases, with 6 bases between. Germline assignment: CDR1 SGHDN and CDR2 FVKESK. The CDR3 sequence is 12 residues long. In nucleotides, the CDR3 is TGTGCCAGCAGCTGGTCGAATCAGCCCCAGCATTTT. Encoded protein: CASSWSNQPQHF. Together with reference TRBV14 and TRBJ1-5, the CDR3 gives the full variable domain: EAGVTQFPSHSVIEKGQTVTLRCDPISGHDNLYWYRRVMGKEIKFLLHFVKESKQDESGMPNNRFLAERTGGTYSTLKVQPAELEDSGVYFCASSWSNQPQHFGDGTRLSIL.

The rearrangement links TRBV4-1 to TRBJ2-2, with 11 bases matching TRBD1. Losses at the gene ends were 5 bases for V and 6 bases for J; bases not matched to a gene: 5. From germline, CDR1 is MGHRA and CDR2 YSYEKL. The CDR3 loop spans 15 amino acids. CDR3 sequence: CASSDRDRGAGELFF. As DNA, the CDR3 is TGCGCCAGCAGCGACCGGGACAGGGGGGCCGGGGAGCTGTTTTTT.

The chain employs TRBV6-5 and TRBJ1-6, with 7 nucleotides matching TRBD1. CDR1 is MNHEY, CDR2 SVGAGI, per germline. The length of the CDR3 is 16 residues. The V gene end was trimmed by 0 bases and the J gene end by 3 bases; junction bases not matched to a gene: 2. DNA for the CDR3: TGTGCCAGCAGTTACTCGGGACAGCTCTATAATTCACCCCTCCACTTT. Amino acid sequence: CASSYSGQLYNSPLHF.

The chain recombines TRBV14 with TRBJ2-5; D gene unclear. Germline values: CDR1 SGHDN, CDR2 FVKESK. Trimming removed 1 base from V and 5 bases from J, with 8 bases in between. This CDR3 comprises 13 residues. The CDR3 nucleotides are TGTGCCAGCAGCCAAGTCGGATCGGAGACCCAGTACTTC. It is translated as CASSQVGSETQYF.